This T cell receptor (beta chain) was retrieved from a study of blood T cell repertoires in COVID-19. About the research overall: Acute-phase and convalescent COVID-19 samples originated in the United States, Italy and Spain. Sample material is recorded as cDNA or gDNA derived from T cells, B-cell-depleted T cells, or PBMCs.

The authors' processing: Reference gene primer amplification in the assay estimated nucleated cell counts. Sequenced by immunoSEQ multiplex PCR; TCRdb stores in-frame clones only, minus some. That table is the source of V, J and clone size, and D and trimming were worked out from the DNA. The sample lists approximately 190,000 clones; 80% were seen once. The CDR3 contains 15 residues. The ends lost 4 bases at V and 6 bases at J; junction bases unmatched: 11. Germline V gene sequence: CDR1 SGHTA, CDR2 FQGNSA. The sample comprised peripheral blood. The chain couples TRBV7-2 to TRBJ2-7; 8 bases fit TRBD1. This clonotype was obtained from a man aged 55 to 70 with acute or convalescent COVID-19. The CDR3 DNA follows: TGTGCCAGCAGCTCCCCGGACAGGGCAGCCCTCGAGCAGTACTTC. This sequence encodes CASSSPDRAALEQYF.